This entry lists 12 T cell receptor beta chains sequenced from one sample in a study of blood T cell repertoires in COVID-19. Produced via immunoSEQ multiplex PCR; TCRdb's table is partial and in-frame only. The sample has tens of thousands of clones; about nine tenths are singletons. The sample taken for sequencing was peripheral blood. These receptors were taken from a woman between 65 and 79 years old with active COVID-19.

The chain employs TRBV4-2 and TRBJ2-7; 11 nucleotides agree with TRBD2. V dropped 2 bases and J dropped 1; count of bases not matched to a gene: 4. The CDR3 contains 16 residues. Looked up from germline, CDR1 is LGHNA and CDR2 is YNFKEQ. The chain's CDR3 is CASSQPTSGSSYEQYF. The CDR3 DNA is TGTGCCAGCAGCCAACCTACTAGCGGGAGTTCCTACGAGCAGTACTTC.

The chain links TRBV5-4 to TRBJ1-2; possibly TRBD1 for D (5 bases). Germline CDR1 SGHNT, CDR2 YYREEE (reference sequence). Trimming cost V 6 bases and J 4 bases, with 16 bases left between them. This CDR3 is built from 14 residues. CDR3: CASTTWGVGYGYTF. The CDR3 DNA sequence: TGTGCCAGCACCACGTGGGGGGTTGGCTATGGCTACACCTTC.

This sequence joins TRBV11-2 and TRBJ2-1; D is ambiguous. The CDR3 runs 14 residues. V lost 7 bases and J 8 bases, leaving 18 bases between the germline ends. Germline V gene lookup returns CDR1 SGHAT and CDR2 FQNNGV. CDR3 sequence reads: CASTPSGLSDEQFF. The CDR3 region has the DNA TGTGCCAGCACACCATCTGGGTTGAGCGATGAGCAGTTCTTC. Using reference TRBV11-2 and TRBJ2-1 for the parts outside the CDR3, the full variable domain is EAGVAQSPRYKIIEKRQSVAFWCNPISGHATLYWYQQILGQGPKLLIQFQNNGVVDDSQLPKDRFSAERLKGVDSTLKIQPAKLEDSAVYLCASTPSGLSDEQFFGPGTRLTVL.

V usage is TRBV27 and J usage is TRBJ2-5, with D tentatively TRBD1 (5 bases). Between the trimmed V and J ends, which lost 8 bases and 0 bases, there was a span of 16 bases. CDR3 length: 15 residues. Per germline, CDR1 MNHEY and CDR2 SMNVEV (reference sequence). CDR3 DNA sequence: TGTGCCAGCGGAAGAATGACAGATTACCAAGAGACCCAGTACTTC. It is translated as CASGRMTDYQETQYF.

This chain connects TRBV4-1 to TRBJ1-5, with D possibly being TRBD1 (5 bases). CDR1 MGHRA and CDR2 YSYEKL come from the germline V gene. The CDR3 is made up of 15 amino acids. V lost 0 bases and J lost 7, with 13 bases in between. The CDR3 protein is CASSQDEAGIQPQHF. DNA of the CDR3: TGCGCCAGCAGCCAAGATGAGGCAGGGATCCAGCCCCAGCATTTT.

The chain carries TRBV21-1 and TRBJ2-1; the DNA was not used to check the table's D call, TRBD2. TRBV21-1 is deemed a pseudogene. This CDR3 comprises 15 residues. The CDR3 region is CASREGTPSYNEQFF. The DNA of the CDR3 is TGTGCCAGTCGGGAAGGGACTCCCTCCTACAATGAGCAGTTCTTC.

The gene calls are TRBV4-1 and TRBJ2-7, with a possible D match to TRBD2 (5 bases). Germline CDR1 MGHRA, CDR2 YSYEKL. V lost 5 bases and J 0 bases, leaving 8 bases between the germline ends. The CDR3 length is 13 residues. As DNA, the CDR3 is TGCGCCAGCAGCTTCCGGGACTCCTACGAGCAGTACTTC. It yields the protein CASSFRDSYEQYF.

The rearrangement joins TRBV10-1 to TRBJ2-1, with 10 nucleotides matching TRBD2. The trim removed 0 bases at V and 0 bases at J, leaving 5 bases unmatched. This CDR3 comprises 18 residues. From germline, CDR1 is WNHNN and CDR2 SYGVQD (reference sequence). CDR3 in amino acids: CASSESGLAEPSYNEQFF. The CDR3 nucleotides read TGCGCCAGCAGTGAGTCTGGACTAGCGGAGCCCTCCTACAATGAGCAGTTCTTC.

The CDR3 is CASSQLGGDTEAFF. The CDR3 DNA reads TGTGCCAGCAGCCAACTTGGAGGAGACACTGAAGCTTTCTTT. The chain uses TRBV3-1 (or the pseudogene TRBV3-2) and TRBJ1-1; D not resolved. Per the germline V gene, CDR1 is LGHDT and CDR2 is YNNKEL (reference sequence). This CDR3 spans 14 amino acids. Trimming stripped 2 bases from V and 3 bases from J, with 10 bases between.

This chain uses TRBV5-1 with TRBJ1-3; tentative D call: TRBD1 (5 bases). With 0 bases removed from V and 0 bases from J, the gap between germline ends came to 10 bases. The V gene's germline CDR1 is SGHRS and CDR2 YFSETQ. This CDR3 comprises 16 residues. Here the CDR3 reads CASSLDRPHSGNTIYF. CDR3 DNA sequence: TGCGCCAGCAGCTTGGACAGGCCTCACTCTGGAAACACCATATATTTT.

V gene TRBV28 combines with J gene TRBJ2-7; D not certain. Trimming removed 6 bases at V and 6 bases at J, with 9 bases between. The length of the CDR3 is 11 residues. Germline CDR1 reads MDHEN; CDR2 reads SYDVKM. CDR3 in DNA: TGTGCCAGCAGCTCCCCTCTCGAGCAGTACTTC. Translated: CASSSPLEQYF.

V is TRBV2 and J is TRBJ2-1; 10 bases are a match to TRBD2. There are 15 residues in the CDR3. In germline, CDR1 is SNHLY, CDR2 FYNNEI. After removal of 4 bases from V and 6 bases from J, the junction contained 6 bases not matched to a gene. CDR3 coding DNA: TGTGCCAGCAGTGCCCTAGCGGGAGCCGGCAATGAGCAGTTCTTC. Protein sequence: CASSALAGAGNEQFF.